This entry lists 27 T cell receptor beta chains sequenced from one sample in a study of cytomegalovirus exposure and HLA in healthy donors. Primers: 60 Vbeta forward and 13 Jbeta reverse. This table comes from immunoSEQ multiplex PCR, and its TCRdb copy is limited to in-frame clones, with some not included. The sample lists over 150,000 clones, just under 80% seen once, with around 14% in the top ten. Sequenced input: PBMCs. Receptor source: a woman in her fifties or sixties in good health and CMV-seropositive.

The chain links TRBV9 to TRBJ2-7, with D possibly TRBD2 on 6 matching bases. Germline CDR1 and CDR2: SGDLS and YYNGEE. The CDR3 has 12 residues. V lost 3 bases to trimming and J lost 4 bases, with 8 bases between them. The CDR3 reads CASSGTTYEQYF. The CDR3, as DNA: TGTGCCAGCAGCGGGACTACTTACGAGCAGTACTTC.

This chain connects TRBV30 to TRBJ1-6; tentatively, D is TRBD1 (6 bases). The germline V and J ends were trimmed by 4 bases and 7 bases, with 11 bases remaining between them. The CDR3 has 13 amino acids. The germline V gene encodes CDR1 GTSNPN and CDR2 SVGIG (reference sequence). CDR3 loop: CAWKGQGNSPLHF. The CDR3 DNA follows: TGTGCCTGGAAGGGGCAGGGGAATTCACCCCTCCACTTT.

This sequence joins TRBV5-6 and TRBJ1-2; D not resolved. Germline V gene data show CDR1 as SGHDT and CDR2 as YYEEEE. V dropped 4 bases and J dropped 10 bases, with 17 bases sitting between them. This CDR3 has 13 amino acids. DNA for the CDR3: TGTGCCAGCAGCAGCCCCGGGGTTCGGACCTACACCTTC. It encodes CASSSPGVRTYTF.

The chain combines TRBV2 with TRBJ2-5, with 11 bases lining up with TRBD2. With V trimmed by 8 bases and J by 1 base, 0 bases remained unmatched. Germline V gives CDR1 SNHLY, CDR2 FYNNEI. The length of the CDR3 is 13 residues. This CDR3 reads CASGTSGQETQYF. The CDR3 coding sequence is TGTGCCAGCGGGACTAGCGGCCAAGAGACCCAGTACTTC.

The rearrangement uses TRBV9 and TRBJ1-3; D uncertain. The CDR3 has 12 residues. Per the germline V gene, CDR1 is SGDLS and CDR2 is YYNGEE. Trimming left V 4 bases short and J 7 bases short, with 9 bases between. In nucleotides, the CDR3 is TGTGCCAGCAGCCCTTCGTTTAACACCATATATTTT. Translated, it gives CASSPSFNTIYF. Complete variable domain (other parts from reference TRBV9 and TRBJ1-3): DSGVTQTPKHLITATGQRVTLRCSPRSGDLSVYWYQQSLDQGLQFLIQYYNGEERAKGNILERFSAQQFPDLHSELNLSSLELGDSALYFCASSPSFNTIYFGEGSWLTVV.

The chain is built from TRBV12-5 and TRBJ1-1; D ambiguous. Germline CDR1 LGHNT, CDR2 FRNRAP. The length of the CDR3 is 17 residues. The V and J ends lost 3 bases and 2 bases respectively, with 19 bases between them. Here the CDR3 DNA reads TGTGCTAGTGGTTTTTCAGCTGACCGTGAGGGTAACACTGAAGCTTTCTTT. Translation gives CASGFSADREGNTEAFF.

The rearrangement joins TRBV12-5 to TRBJ2-3, with 7 bases fitting TRBD2. Germline loops: CDR1 LGHNT, CDR2 FRNRAP. V gave up 6 bases and J gave up 6 bases; unmatched junction bases: 6. The CDR3 runs 13 residues. CDR3 sequence reads: CASGKLASDTQYF. The DNA for the CDR3 is TGTGCTAGTGGAAAACTAGCGAGCGATACGCAGTATTTT.

This chain links TRBV5-4 with TRBJ2-3; 7 bases line up with TRBD1. The ends lost 4 bases at V and 0 bases at J; junction bases unmatched: 8. The germline V gene encodes CDR1 SGHNT and CDR2 YYREEE (reference sequence). This CDR3 comprises 16 residues. The chain's CDR3 is CASSPGTASSTDTQYF. CDR3 coding DNA: TGTGCCAGCAGCCCCGGGACAGCCTCTAGCACAGATACGCAGTATTTT.

V gene TRBV7-9 combines with J gene TRBJ1-2; 7 nucleotides agree with TRBD1. The CDR3 sequence is 14 residues long. Looked up from germline, CDR1 is SEHNR and CDR2 is FQNEAQ (reference sequence). The J segment lost 5 bases and the V segment lost 5 bases, leaving 8 bases of the junction unmatched. Here the CDR3 DNA reads TGTGCCAGCAGCCGGGGGACAGATAATTATGGCTACACCTTC. The encoded protein is CASSRGTDNYGYTF.

The chain carries TRBV5-1 and TRBJ2-3; 8 positions match TRBD1. V was clipped by 5 bases and J by 3 bases; unmatched bases: 8. The CDR3 has 15 residues. Germline V gene data show CDR1 as SGHRS and CDR2 as YFSETQ. The CDR3 protein is CASRPDRVGTDTQYF. CDR3 bases: TGCGCCAGCAGACCGGACAGGGTGGGGACAGATACGCAGTATTTT.

The rearrangement links TRBV5-1 to TRBJ2-5, with 9 bases aligning to TRBD1. J lost 1 base, V lost 2 bases, and 3 bases had no gene match. CDR1 SGHRS and CDR2 YFSETQ come from the germline V gene. The CDR3 length is 15 residues. CDR3 in DNA: TGCGCCAGCAGCTTCAGGGACAGGGCCCAAGAGACCCAGTACTTC. Its translation is CASSFRDRAQETQYF.

The rearrangement uses TRBV6-5 and TRBJ1-5; possible D gene TRBD1, 6 bases. V gave up 7 bases and J gave up 1 base, with 8 bases separating them. The CDR3 is 13 amino acids. Germline lookup yields CDR1 MNHEY and CDR2 SVGAGI. CDR3 region: CASTTGSNQPQHF. In DNA, the CDR3 is TGTGCCAGCACAACAGGGAGCAATCAGCCCCAGCATTTT.

The gene calls are TRBV30 and TRBJ1-2, with unresolved D. Germline assignment: CDR1 GTSNPN and CDR2 SVGIG (reference sequence). Trimming removed 1 base from V and 1 base from J, with 10 bases in between. The CDR3 consists of 14 residues. CDR3 amino acids: CAWSADTDNYGYTF. The CDR3 bases are TGTGCCTGGAGTGCCGACACAGATAACTATGGCTACACCTTC.

In this sample, this clone turned up a few times. The V gene is TRBV7-8, the J gene TRBJ2-5; the match to TRBD2 covers 7 bases. The CDR3 runs to 17 residues. V lost 4 bases to trimming and J lost 4 bases; unmatched junction nucleotides: 15. Per germline, CDR1 SGHVS and CDR2 FQNEAQ. CDR3 protein: CASSYARIGGGSETQYF. CDR3 nucleotides: TGTGCCAGCAGCTATGCCCGCATTGGCGGGGGATCAGAGACCCAGTACTTC.

This chain uses TRBV9 with TRBJ1-3, with D tentatively TRBD1 (5 bases). CDR1 is SGDLS and CDR2 is YYNGEE in the germline V gene. The CDR3 runs 18 residues. V gave up 0 bases and J gave up 2 bases, with 18 bases separating them. CDR3: CASSVDPLQAFPGNTIYF. The CDR3 DNA reads TGTGCCAGCAGCGTAGACCCTTTACAGGCGTTTCCTGGAAACACCATATATTTT. The full variable domain, its missing parts supplied by reference TRBV9 and TRBJ1-3, is DSGVTQTPKHLITATGQRVTLRCSPRSGDLSVYWYQQSLDQGLQFLIQYYNGEERAKGNILERFSAQQFPDLHSELNLSSLELGDSALYFCASSVDPLQAFPGNTIYFGEGSWLTVV.

This chain links TRBV28 with TRBJ1-2; TRBD1 might be the D (6 bases). Between the trimmed V and J ends, which lost 1 base and 3 bases, there was a span of 6 bases. From germline, CDR1 is MDHEN and CDR2 SYDVKM. The CDR3 runs to 13 residues. CDR3 coding DNA: TGTGCCAGCAGTTTATCAGGGGACTATGGCTACACCTTC. It translates to CASSLSGDYGYTF.

This clone was seen more than once but under ten times. The chain joins TRBV9 to TRBJ1-2; D gene ambiguous. The germline CDR1 and CDR2 sequences are SGDLS and YYNGEE. Trimming pared 4 bases from V and 8 bases from J, leaving 15 bases between. This CDR3 is 13 amino acids long. For the CDR3, the DNA is TGTGCCAGCAGCCCTCCATATTTGGGCGGCTACACCTTC. Translating it yields CASSPPYLGGYTF.

By share, this clone ranks as medium-sized (0.01 to 0.1%). As DNA, the CDR3 is TGTGCCAGTGAATGGGCGGGAAATCAGCCCCAGCATTTT. It is translated as CASEWAGNQPQHF. J is TRBJ1-5 and V is TRBV5-5; D gene uncertain. Looked up from germline, CDR1 is SGHKS and CDR2 is YYEKEE (reference sequence). Between the trimmed V and J ends, which lost 8 bases and 4 bases, there was a span of 13 bases. The CDR3 has 13 amino acids. Complete variable domain (other parts from reference TRBV5-5 and TRBJ1-5): DAGVTQSPTHLIKTRGQQVTLRCSPISGHKSVSWYQQVLGQGPQFIFQYYEKEERGRGNFPDRFSARQFPNYSSELNVNALLLGDSALYLCASEWAGNQPQHFGDGTRLSIL.

This clone was recorded once. CDR3 in DNA: TGTGCTAGTGGTTTGAATAGCCACGACGAGCAGTACTTC. Residues: CASGLNSHDEQYF. The rearrangement uses TRBV12-5 and TRBJ2-7; D gene uncertain. Germline lookup yields CDR1 LGHNT and CDR2 FRNRAP. CDR3 length: 13 residues. With 2 bases removed from V and 5 bases from J, the gap between germline ends came to 10 bases.

This clone has just one count. The rearrangement links TRBV2 to TRBJ2-7; possible D gene TRBD1, 5 bases. CDR3 size: 14 residues. Trimming shortened V by 5 bases and J by 1 base, and 12 bases separated the two germline ends. Germline V gene sequence: CDR1 SNHLY, CDR2 FYNNEI. This chain's CDR3 is CASSTDISSYEQYF. The DNA for the CDR3 is TGTGCCAGCAGTACGGACATTTCATCCTACGAGCAGTACTTC.

Worth noting for this clone: Relative to the germline gene, one junction end is altered; a read error may explain this. This rearrangement joins TRBV7-7 to TRBJ2-1; weak D call: TRBD2 (5 bases). The CDR3 sequence is 14 residues long. Germline V gene data show CDR1 as SSHAT and CDR2 as FNYEAQ (reference sequence). CDR3 protein: CASSPRPGLDEQFF. CDR3 DNA sequence: TGTGCTAGCAGCCCCCGCCCGGGGTTGGATGAGCAGTTCTTC. Based on the CDR3 plus reference TRBV7-7 and TRBJ2-1, the full variable domain is GAGVSQSPRYKVTKRGQDVTLRCDPISSHATLYWYQQALGQGPEFLTYFNYEAQPDKSGLPSDRFSAERPEGSISTLTIQRTEQRDSAMYRCASSPRPGLDEQFFGPGTRLTVL.

This clone was recorded once. This sequence joins TRBV5-1 and TRBJ2-2; a weak D match, TRBD1 (6 bases). CDR1 SGHRS and CDR2 YFSETQ come from the germline V gene. The CDR3 is made up of 14 amino acids. The V end was cut by 1 base, the J end by 6 bases, with 10 bases between. The CDR3 bases are TGCGCCAGCAGCTTGAATCAGGGGCCCGGGGAGCTGTTTTTT. Translation: CASSLNQGPGELFF.

The V call is TRBV5-8, the J call TRBJ2-7; TRBD1 is a possible D gene (5 bases). V was trimmed by 4 bases and J by 2 bases, leaving 13 bases between them. The CDR3 sequence is 14 residues long. CDR1 and CDR2 (germline): SGHTS, YDEGEE. CDR3 DNA sequence: TGTGCCAGCAGCCGGGTAGGGGATACCTACGAGCAGTACTTC. Amino acids: CASSRVGDTYEQYF. The whole variable domain, remainder taken from reference TRBV5-8 and TRBJ2-7, is EAGVTQSPTHLIKTRGQQATLRCSPISGHTSVYWYQQALGLGLQFLLWYDEGEERNRGNFPPRFSGRQFPNYSSELNVNALELEDSALYLCASSRVGDTYEQYFGPGTRLTVT.

Notes on this clone: Other DNA sequences in the same sample also yield this CDR3. The CDR3 here is CASSIQGVNTEAFF. The CDR3 coding sequence is TGTGCCAGTAGTATTCAAGGGGTTAACACTGAAGCTTTCTTT. The V gene is TRBV19, the J gene TRBJ1-1, with D maybe TRBD1 (5 bases). Germline assignment: CDR1 LNHDA and CDR2 SQIVND (reference sequence). V lost 3 bases, J lost 2 bases, and 10 bases lay in between. The CDR3 has 14 residues.

In this sample, this clone turned up a few times. The chain has TRBV30 and TRBJ2-4; 8 nucleotides align to TRBD1. The junction had 3 bases not matched to a gene; V was cut back by 5 bases and J by 3 bases. The CDR3 has 13 residues. Germline CDR1 is GTSNPN and CDR2 is SVGIG (reference sequence). The CDR3 sequence: CAWDRGYKNIQYF. The CDR3 nucleotides are TGTGCCTGGGACAGGGGTTACAAAAACATTCAGTACTTC.

The rearrangement links TRBV9 to TRBJ1-1; D gene ambiguous. The germline V gene encodes CDR1 SGDLS and CDR2 YYNGEE. The CDR3 is 15 residues long. Trimming took off 3 bases at V and 3 bases at J, with 15 bases between the two ends. In DNA form, the CDR3 reads TGTGCCAGCAGCGAAACAACGCCGCTGGACACTGAAGCTTTCTTT. Translating it yields CASSETTPLDTEAFF.

The V gene is TRBV18, the J gene TRBJ1-4; 9 nucleotides agree with TRBD1. This CDR3 is built from 17 residues. Trimming at V came to 5 bases and at J to 2 bases, leaving 9 bases not matched to a gene. From germline, CDR1 is KGHSH and CDR2 LQKENI. The chain's CDR3 is CASSTRDRVGTNEKLFF. The CDR3 region has the DNA TGTGCCAGCTCAACCCGGGACAGGGTCGGTACTAATGAAAAACTGTTTTTT. Combining the CDR3 with reference TRBV18 and TRBJ1-4 gives the whole variable domain NAGVMQNPRHLVRRRGQEARLRCSPMKGHSHVYWYRQLPEEGLKFMVYLQKENIIDESGMPKERFSAEFPKEGPSILRIQQVVRGDSAAYFCASSTRDRVGTNEKLFFGSGTQLSVL.